What follows are 18 T cell receptor beta chains derived from one specimen sequenced in a study of blood T cell repertoires in COVID-19. Sequenced by immunoSEQ multiplex PCR; TCRdb stores in-frame clones only, minus some. The sample has some 97,000 clones; around four fifths are singletons. The source material was peripheral blood. These receptors were taken from a man aged 45-65 years with active or convalescent COVID-19.

This clone was detected once. The J gene is TRBJ1-4, the V gene TRBV7-8; D is unclear. The CDR3 spans 14 residues. Germline lookup yields CDR1 SGHVS and CDR2 FQNEAQ. V was pared by 1 base and J by 4 bases, with 7 bases between. CDR3 DNA sequence: TGTGCCAGCAGCTTAGGGGCACTTAATGAAAAACTGTTTTTT. Its translation is CASSLGALNEKLFF.

CDR3 sequence: CASSQGDRDNQPQHF. For the CDR3, the DNA is TGCGCCAGCAGCCAAGGGGACAGGGACAATCAGCCCCAGCATTTT. The chain joins TRBV4-1 to TRBJ1-5, with 9 bases fitting TRBD1. Germline V gene sequence: CDR1 MGHRA, CDR2 YSYEKL. V lost 1 base and J lost 3; bases outside the gene matches: 1. The CDR3 length is 15 residues.

The CDR3, as DNA: TGTGCCAGCAGTCCAGGACAGGCAGCTAACTATGGCTACACCTTC. As protein: CASSPGQAANYGYTF. The gene calls are TRBV27 and TRBJ1-2; 7 bases are a match to TRBD1. V lost 5 bases, J lost 0 bases, and 6 bases stayed unmatched. Germline lookup yields CDR1 MNHEY and CDR2 SMNVEV (reference sequence). This CDR3 is 15 amino acids long.

The chain has TRBV10-3 and TRBJ2-7; D gene ambiguous. Germline V gene lookup returns CDR1 ENHRY and CDR2 SYGVKD. The CDR3 covers 15 residues. Trimming took off 0 bases at V and 0 bases at J, with 9 bases between the two ends. The CDR3: CAISESKIASYEQYF. The CDR3 region has the DNA TGTGCCATCAGTGAGTCCAAGATAGCCTCCTACGAGCAGTACTTC.

The V gene is TRBV5-1, the J gene TRBJ2-7; 12 bases match TRBD2. The CDR3 runs to 14 residues. V dropped 2 bases and J dropped 6; count of bases not matched to a gene: 3. CDR1 and CDR2 (germline): SGHRS, YFSETQ. The CDR3 loop is CASSFRLAGVEQYF. The CDR3 DNA is TGCGCCAGCAGCTTCAGACTAGCGGGAGTCGAGCAGTACTTC.

The chain is built from TRBV11-3 and TRBJ1-5; D gene unclear. Germline V gene sequence: CDR1 SGHNT, CDR2 YENEEA. The V and J ends lost 3 bases and 5 bases respectively, with 8 bases between them. This CDR3 is 13 amino acids long. In nucleotides, the CDR3 is TGTGCCAGCAGCTTGTCCGGAGATCAGCCCCAGCATTTT. Encoded protein: CASSLSGDQPQHF.

This chain uses TRBV28 with TRBJ2-7, with 9 bases aligning to TRBD2. V trimming: 8 bases; J trimming: 5 bases; junction bases outside the gene matches: 10. Germline V gene data show CDR1 as MDHEN and CDR2 as SYDVKM. This CDR3 has 14 residues. The CDR3 protein is CASSGGTSRHEQYF. The CDR3, as DNA: TGTGCCAGCTCAGGGGGGACTAGCCGCCACGAGCAGTACTTC.

This chain connects TRBV9 to TRBJ2-3, with D possibly matching TRBD2 (5 bases). V was clipped by 4 bases and J by 5 bases, with 11 bases between them. Germline assignment: CDR1 SGDLS and CDR2 YYNGEE. This CDR3 contains 13 residues. The CDR3 nucleotides read TGTGCCAGCAGCTCGGGGAGCCGAGATACGCAGTATTTT. Translated, it gives CASSSGSRDTQYF.

This clone was counted between two and nine times. The chain has TRBV4-1 and TRBJ2-3; TRBD2 aligns across 9 bases. The CDR3 sequence is 17 residues long. The junction had 11 bases not matched to a gene; V was cut back by 1 base and J by 6 bases. The germline V gene encodes CDR1 MGHRA and CDR2 YSYEKL. The CDR3 region has the DNA TGCGCCAGCAGCCAAGTTGTGGGTAGCGGGAGAGGGGATACGCAGTATTTT. Amino acids: CASSQVVGSGRGDTQYF.

The chain recombines TRBV5-1 with TRBJ1-2, with 9 bases aligning to TRBD1. Germline CDR1 SGHRS, CDR2 YFSETQ. Trimming at V came to 4 bases and at J to 4 bases, leaving 11 bases not matched to a gene. This CDR3 has 16 amino acids. The CDR3 is CASSADSGTGLYGYTF. The CDR3 DNA is TGCGCCAGCAGCGCGGACTCCGGGACAGGGCTCTATGGCTACACCTTC. The full variable domain, rest sourced from reference TRBV5-1 and TRBJ1-2, is KAGVTQTPRYLIKTRGQQVTLSCSPISGHRSVSWYQQTPGQGLQFLFEYFSETQRNKGNFPGRFSGRQFSNSRSEMNVSTLELGDSALYLCASSADSGTGLYGYTFGSGTRLTVV.

This sequence joins TRBV3-1 (or the pseudogene TRBV3-2) and TRBJ2-7; D gene ambiguous. V lost 0 bases, J lost 2 bases, and 5 bases lay in between. The CDR3 is 13 amino acids. From germline, CDR1 is LGHDT and CDR2 YNNKEL (reference sequence). CDR3 coding DNA: TGTGCCAGCAGCCAAGATGTTACCTACGAGCAGTACTTC. Amino acids: CASSQDVTYEQYF.

The chain couples TRBV29-1 to TRBJ2-1, with a weak D call TRBD2 (6 bases). The CDR3 has 12 amino acids. The germline V gene has CDR1 SQVTM and CDR2 ANQGSEA. Trimming shortened V by 3 bases and J by 7 bases, and 10 bases separated the two germline ends. CDR3: CSVEGGMNEQFF. The CDR3 coding sequence is TGCAGCGTTGAGGGGGGTATGAATGAGCAGTTCTTC.

On this clone itself: Sequence at one end of the junction differs from germline and may be a read error. The rearrangement links TRBV7-7 to TRBJ2-3; 7 bases align to TRBD2. Per germline, CDR1 SSHAT and CDR2 FNYEAQ (reference sequence). The CDR3 totals 15 residues. CDR3 sequence reads: CASSPDLAATDTQYF. The DNA for the CDR3 is TGTGCTAGCAGCCCGGACCTAGCGGCCACAGATACGCAGTATTTT.

The gene calls are TRBV4-1 and TRBJ1-6; D gene uncertain. CDR1 and CDR2 from the germline V gene are MGHRA and YSYEKL. The CDR3 spans 16 residues. Trimming cost V 10 bases and J 6 bases, with 22 bases left between them. The CDR3 here is CATSNLEGSRNSPLHF. CDR3 bases: TGCGCCACCAGTAACCTGGAGGGTTCACGTAATTCACCCCTCCACTTT.

The rearrangement joins TRBV19 to TRBJ2-1; tentatively, D is TRBD1 (5 bases). The CDR3 spans 14 residues. The germline V and J ends were trimmed by 5 bases and 7 bases, with 15 bases remaining between them. Germline V gene lookup returns CDR1 LNHDA and CDR2 SQIVND (reference sequence). The CDR3 DNA sequence: TGTGCCAGTAGTGTCGGAACAGGTCCAAATGAGCAGTTCTTC. This translates into CASSVGTGPNEQFF.

This clone occurred a few times. V gene TRBV25-1 combines with J gene TRBJ1-6; D possibly corresponds to TRBD1 (5 bases). V was clipped by 1 base and J by 8 bases, with 12 bases between them. Germline V lookup: CDR1 MGHDK, CDR2 SYGVNS. This CDR3 has 15 residues. CDR3: CASSESRVWDSPLHF. The CDR3 nucleotides are TGTGCCAGCAGTGAATCCAGGGTTTGGGATTCACCCCTCCACTTT.

This chain connects TRBV28 to TRBJ1-1; 8 positions agree with TRBD1. This CDR3 is 11 amino acids long. In germline, CDR1 is MDHEN, CDR2 SYDVKM. Trimming took 5 bases from V and 9 from J; bases not matched to a gene: 2. The CDR3 loop is CASSRDRKAFF. The CDR3 DNA reads TGTGCCAGCAGTAGGGACAGGAAAGCTTTCTTT.

V gene TRBV18 combines with J gene TRBJ1-1; D call uncertain. Trimming removed 6 bases at V and 5 bases at J, with 25 bases between. The CDR3 has 17 residues. Germline values: CDR1 KGHSH, CDR2 LQKENI. CDR3 sequence: CASSYTSGGAGWTEAFF. The CDR3, as DNA: TGTGCCAGCTCCTACACGTCTGGAGGAGCTGGATGGACTGAAGCTTTCTTT. The full variable domain, in which reference TRBV18 and TRBJ1-1 provide the parts outside the CDR3, is NAGVMQNPRHLVRRRGQEARLRCSPMKGHSHVYWYRQLPEEGLKFMVYLQKENIIDESGMPKERFSAEFPKEGPSILRIQQVVRGDSAAYFCASSYTSGGAGWTEAFFGQGTRLTVV.